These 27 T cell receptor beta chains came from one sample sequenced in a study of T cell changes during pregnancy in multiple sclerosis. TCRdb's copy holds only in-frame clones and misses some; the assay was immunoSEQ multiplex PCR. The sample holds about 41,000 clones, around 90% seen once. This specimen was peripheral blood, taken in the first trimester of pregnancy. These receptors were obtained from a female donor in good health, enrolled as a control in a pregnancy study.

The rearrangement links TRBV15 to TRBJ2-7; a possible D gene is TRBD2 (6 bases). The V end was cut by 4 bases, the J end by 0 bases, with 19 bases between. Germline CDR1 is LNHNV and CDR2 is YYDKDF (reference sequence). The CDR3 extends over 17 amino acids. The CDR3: CATSTPQGGESSYEQYF. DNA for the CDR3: TGTGCCACCAGCACCCCTCAGGGCGGGGAGAGCTCCTACGAGCAGTACTTC. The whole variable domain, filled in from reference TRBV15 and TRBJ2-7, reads DAMVIQNPRYQVTQFGKPVTLSCSQTLNHNVMYWYQQKSSQAPKLLFHYYDKDFNNEADTPDNFQSRRPNTSFCFLDIRSPGLGDTAMYLCATSTPQGGESSYEQYFGPGTRLTVT.

In nucleotides, the CDR3 is TGTGCCAGCAGTTCCCTAAGCGGGAGGGAAAACAATGAGCAGTTCTTC. Translating gives CASSSLSGRENNEQFF. This chain joins TRBV28 and TRBJ2-1; 10 bases line up with TRBD2. The V segment lost 4 bases and the J segment 5 bases; nucleotides outside the gene matches: 8. Germline V gives CDR1 MDHEN, CDR2 SYDVKM. There are 16 residues in the CDR3.

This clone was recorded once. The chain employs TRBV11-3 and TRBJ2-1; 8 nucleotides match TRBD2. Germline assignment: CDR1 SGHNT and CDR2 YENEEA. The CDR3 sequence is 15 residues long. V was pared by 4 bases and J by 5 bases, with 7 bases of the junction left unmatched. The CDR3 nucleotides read TGTGCCAGCAGCTCGGGGGGGGCCCACGACAATGAGCAGTTCTTC. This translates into CASSSGGAHDNEQFF.

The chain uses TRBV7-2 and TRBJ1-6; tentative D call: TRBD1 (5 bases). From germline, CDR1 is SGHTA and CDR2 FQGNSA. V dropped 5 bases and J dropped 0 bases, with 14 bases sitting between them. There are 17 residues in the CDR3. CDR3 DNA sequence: TGTGCCAGCAGCCCGAGACAGCTTAGCTCCTATAATTCACCCCTCCACTTT. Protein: CASSPRQLSSYNSPLHF.

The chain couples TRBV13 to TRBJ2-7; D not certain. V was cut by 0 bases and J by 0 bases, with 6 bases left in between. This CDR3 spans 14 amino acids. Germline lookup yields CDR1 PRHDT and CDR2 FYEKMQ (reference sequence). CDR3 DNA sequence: TGTGCCAGCAGCTTAGGCGTCCGCTCCTACGAGCAGTACTTC. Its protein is CASSLGVRSYEQYF.

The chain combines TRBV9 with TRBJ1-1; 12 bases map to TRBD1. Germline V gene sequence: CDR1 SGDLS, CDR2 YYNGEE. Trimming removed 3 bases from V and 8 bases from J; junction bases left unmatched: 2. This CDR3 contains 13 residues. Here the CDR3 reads CASSAGTGGEAFF. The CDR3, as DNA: TGTGCCAGCAGCGCCGGGACAGGGGGCGAAGCTTTCTTT.

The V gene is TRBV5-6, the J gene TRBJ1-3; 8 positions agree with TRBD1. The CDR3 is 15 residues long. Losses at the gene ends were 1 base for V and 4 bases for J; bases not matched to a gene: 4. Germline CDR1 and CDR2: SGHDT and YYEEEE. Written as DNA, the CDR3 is TGTGCCAGCAGCTTGAGGACAGGGAGCGGAAACACCATATATTTT. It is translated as CASSLRTGSGNTIYF. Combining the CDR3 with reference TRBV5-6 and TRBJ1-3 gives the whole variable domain DAGVTQSPTHLIKTRGQQVTLRCSPKSGHDTVSWYQQALGQGPQFIFQYYEEEERQRGNFPDRFSGHQFPNYSSELNVNALLLGDSALYLCASSLRTGSGNTIYFGEGSWLTVV.

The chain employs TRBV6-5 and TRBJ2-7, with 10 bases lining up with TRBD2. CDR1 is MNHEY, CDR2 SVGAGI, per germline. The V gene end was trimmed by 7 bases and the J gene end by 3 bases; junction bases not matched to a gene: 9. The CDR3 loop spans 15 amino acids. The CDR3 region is CASTAGEREGYEQYF. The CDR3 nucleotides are TGTGCCAGCACCGCGGGTGAGCGGGAGGGCTACGAGCAGTACTTC.

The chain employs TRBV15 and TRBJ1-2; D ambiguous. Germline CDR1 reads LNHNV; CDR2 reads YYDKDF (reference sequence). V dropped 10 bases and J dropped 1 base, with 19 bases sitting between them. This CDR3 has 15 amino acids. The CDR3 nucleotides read TGTGCCATACTTCGGGATCCTTCGTTTAACTATGGCTACACCTTC. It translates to CAILRDPSFNYGYTF.

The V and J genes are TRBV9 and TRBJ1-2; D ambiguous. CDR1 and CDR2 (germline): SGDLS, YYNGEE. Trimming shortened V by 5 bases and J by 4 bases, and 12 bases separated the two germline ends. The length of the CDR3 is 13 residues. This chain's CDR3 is CASSPEGFYGYTF. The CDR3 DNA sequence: TGTGCCAGCAGTCCTGAGGGCTTCTATGGCTACACCTTC.

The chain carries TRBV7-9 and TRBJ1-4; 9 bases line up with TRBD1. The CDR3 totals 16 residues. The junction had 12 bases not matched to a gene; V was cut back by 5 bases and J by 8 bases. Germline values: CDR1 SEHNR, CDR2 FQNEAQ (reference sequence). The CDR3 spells CASSPSPGQGDEKLFF. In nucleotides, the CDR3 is TGTGCCAGCAGCCCTAGCCCGGGACAGGGAGACGAAAAACTGTTTTTT.

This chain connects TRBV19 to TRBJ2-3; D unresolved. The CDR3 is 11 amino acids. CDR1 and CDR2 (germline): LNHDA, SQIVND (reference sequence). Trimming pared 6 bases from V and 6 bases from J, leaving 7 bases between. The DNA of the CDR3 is TGTGCCAGTAGATCGGGTGATACGCAGTATTTT. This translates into CASRSGDTQYF.

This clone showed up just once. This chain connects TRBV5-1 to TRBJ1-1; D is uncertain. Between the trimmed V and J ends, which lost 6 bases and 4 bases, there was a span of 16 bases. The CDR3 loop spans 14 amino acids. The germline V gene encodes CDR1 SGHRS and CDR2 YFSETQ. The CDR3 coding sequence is TGCGCCAGCACTCCTCGAGGGATGATCACTGAAGCTTTCTTT. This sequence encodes CASTPRGMITEAFF.

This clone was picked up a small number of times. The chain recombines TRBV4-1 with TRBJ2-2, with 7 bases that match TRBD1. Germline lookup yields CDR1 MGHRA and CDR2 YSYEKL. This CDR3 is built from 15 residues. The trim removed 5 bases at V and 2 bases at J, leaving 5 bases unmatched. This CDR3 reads CASSDRDRNTGELFF. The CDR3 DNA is TGCGCCAGCAGCGACCGGGACAGAAACACCGGGGAGCTGTTTTTT.

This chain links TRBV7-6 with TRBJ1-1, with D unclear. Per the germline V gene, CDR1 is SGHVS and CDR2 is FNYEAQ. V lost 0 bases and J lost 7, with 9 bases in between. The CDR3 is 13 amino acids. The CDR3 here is CASSLANSFEAFF. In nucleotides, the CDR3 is TGTGCCAGCAGCTTAGCTAACAGTTTTGAAGCTTTCTTT.

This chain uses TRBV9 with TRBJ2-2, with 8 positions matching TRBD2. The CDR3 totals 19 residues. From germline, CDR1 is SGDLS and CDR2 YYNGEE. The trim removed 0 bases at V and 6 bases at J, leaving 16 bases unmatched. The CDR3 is CASSVATGLTGGPPGELFF. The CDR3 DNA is TGTGCCAGCAGCGTAGCTACGGGTCTAACGGGAGGGCCCCCCGGGGAGCTGTTTTTT.

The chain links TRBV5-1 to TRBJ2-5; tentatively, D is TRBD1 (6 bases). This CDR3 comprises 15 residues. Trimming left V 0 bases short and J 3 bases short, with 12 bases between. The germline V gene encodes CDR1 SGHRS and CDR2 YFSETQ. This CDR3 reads CASSLGDRRKETQYF. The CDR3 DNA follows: TGCGCCAGCAGCTTGGGTGACAGGCGCAAAGAGACCCAGTACTTC.

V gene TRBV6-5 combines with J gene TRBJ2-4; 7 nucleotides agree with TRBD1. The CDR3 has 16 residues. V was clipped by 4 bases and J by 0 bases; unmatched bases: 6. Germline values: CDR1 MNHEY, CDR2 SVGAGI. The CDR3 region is CASSSTGDGAKNIQYF. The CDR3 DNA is TGTGCCAGCAGTTCTACAGGGGATGGAGCCAAAAACATTCAGTACTTC.

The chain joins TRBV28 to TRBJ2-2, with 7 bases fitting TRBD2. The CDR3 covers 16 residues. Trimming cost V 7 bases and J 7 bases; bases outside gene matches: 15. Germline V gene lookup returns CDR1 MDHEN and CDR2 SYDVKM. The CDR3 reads CASNKWEGLGGGELFF. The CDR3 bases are TGTGCCAGCAATAAGTGGGAGGGCCTCGGTGGCGGGGAGCTGTTTTTT. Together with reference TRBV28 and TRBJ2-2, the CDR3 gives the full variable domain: DVKVTQSSRYLVKRTGEKVFLECVQDMDHENMFWYRQDPGLGLRLIYFSYDVKMKEKGDIPEGYSVSREKKERFSLILESASTNQTSMYLCASNKWEGLGGGELFFGEGSRLTVL.

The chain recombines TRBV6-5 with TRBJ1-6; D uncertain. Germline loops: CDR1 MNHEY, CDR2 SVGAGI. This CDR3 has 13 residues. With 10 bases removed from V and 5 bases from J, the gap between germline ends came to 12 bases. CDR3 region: CATSRGHNSPLHF. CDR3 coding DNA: TGTGCCACCTCAAGAGGGCATAATTCACCCCTCCACTTT.

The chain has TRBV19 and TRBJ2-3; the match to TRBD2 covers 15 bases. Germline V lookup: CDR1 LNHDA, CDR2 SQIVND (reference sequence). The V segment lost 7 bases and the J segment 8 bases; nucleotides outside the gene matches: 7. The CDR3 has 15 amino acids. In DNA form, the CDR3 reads TGTGCCAGTAAGGGGACTAGCGGGGGGTTAGGTACGCAGTATTTT. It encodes CASKGTSGGLGTQYF.

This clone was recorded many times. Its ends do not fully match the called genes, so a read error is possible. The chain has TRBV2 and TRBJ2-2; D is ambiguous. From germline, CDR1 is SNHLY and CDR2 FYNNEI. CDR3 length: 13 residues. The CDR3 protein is CASGEGRTGELFF. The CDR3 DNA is TGTGCCAGCGGTGAAGGGCGGACCGGGGAGCTGTTTTTT.

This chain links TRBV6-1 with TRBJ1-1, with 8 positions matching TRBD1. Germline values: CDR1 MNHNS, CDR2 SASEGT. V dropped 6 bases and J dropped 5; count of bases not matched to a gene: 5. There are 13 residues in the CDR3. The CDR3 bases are TGTGCCAGCAGAGGACAGGGTAGGACTGAAGCTTTCTTT. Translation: CASRGQGRTEAFF.

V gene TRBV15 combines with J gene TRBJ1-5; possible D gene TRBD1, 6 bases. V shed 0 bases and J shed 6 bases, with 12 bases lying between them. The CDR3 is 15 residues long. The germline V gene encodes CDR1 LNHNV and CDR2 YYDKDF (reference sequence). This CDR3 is CATSRDRGYPQPQHF. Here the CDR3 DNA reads TGTGCCACCAGCAGAGATAGGGGGTATCCTCAGCCCCAGCATTTT.

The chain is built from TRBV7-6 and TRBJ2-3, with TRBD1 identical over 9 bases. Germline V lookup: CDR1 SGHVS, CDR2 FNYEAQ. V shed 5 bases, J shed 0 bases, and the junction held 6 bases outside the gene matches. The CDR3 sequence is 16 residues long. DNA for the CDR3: TGTGCCAGCAGCCTAGGGACAGGGTCTAGCACAGATACGCAGTATTTT. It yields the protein CASSLGTGSSTDTQYF.

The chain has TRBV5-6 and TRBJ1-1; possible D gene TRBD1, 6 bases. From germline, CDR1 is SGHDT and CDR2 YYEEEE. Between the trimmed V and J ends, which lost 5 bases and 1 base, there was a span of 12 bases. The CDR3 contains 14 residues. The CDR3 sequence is CASRHRVGNTEAFF. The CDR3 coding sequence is TGTGCCAGCAGGCACAGGGTCGGGAACACTGAAGCTTTCTTT.

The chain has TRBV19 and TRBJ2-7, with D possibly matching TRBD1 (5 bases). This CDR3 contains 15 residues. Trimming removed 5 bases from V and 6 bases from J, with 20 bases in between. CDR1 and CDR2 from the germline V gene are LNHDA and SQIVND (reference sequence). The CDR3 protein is CASSAPQGFVGEQYF. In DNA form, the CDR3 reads TGTGCCAGTAGTGCCCCCCAGGGTTTTGTTGGCGAGCAGTACTTC.